The entry below describes one TCR beta chain. This sample is drawn from a study of blood T cell repertoires in COVID-19. Study at large: There were acute and convalescent COVID-19 samples, and they came from the United States, Italy and Spain. PBMCs, B-cell-depleted T cells, or T cells were the source of the cDNA or gDNA that made up the material.

The CDR3 is made up of 16 amino acids. Trimming took 6 bases from V and 7 from J; bases not matched to a gene: 17. Germline CDR1 and CDR2: LNHDA and SQIVND (reference sequence). Enrollment of patients from Seattle took place during active infection, with longitudinal follow-up. Under the authors' procedure: Reference gene primer amplification in the assay estimated nucleated cell counts. The repertoire was sequenced with immunoSEQ multiplex PCR; TCRdb's copy has only in-frame clones and lacks some. The DNA gave D and trimming, while V, J and clone size come from that table. The sample yields fewer than 350,000 clones, around nine tenths seen once.

Sequencing input: peripheral blood. The receptor was derived from a woman in her sixties or seventies with COVID-19, enrolled during active disease. This rearrangement joins TRBV19 to TRBJ1-1; 7 nucleotides line up with TRBD1. The CDR3 protein is CASSPNRRDRVIEAFF. DNA of the CDR3: TGTGCCAGTAGCCCCAACCGCCGGGACAGAGTAATTGAAGCTTTCTTT.